Below are 28 T cell receptor beta chains sequenced from a single sample in a study of pediatric ulcerative colitis. Rectal tissue came from one to two pinch biopsies taken at colonoscopy. The protocol was immunoSEQ multiplex PCR, while the TCRdb copy is restricted to in-frame clones and leaves out a portion. The sample has around 37,000 clones, about 75% seen once. The sequenced sample was gut tissue. These receptor sequences come from a boy younger than 18 with severe ulcerative colitis.

The chain recombines TRBV28 with TRBJ1-3; 9 positions agree with TRBD1. This CDR3 region has 17 residues. V was pared by 6 bases and J by 11 bases, with 20 bases of the junction left unmatched. Germline CDR1 is MDHEN and CDR2 is SYDVKM. CDR3 nucleotide sequence: TGTGCCAGCAGCTTTGAGACAGGGGGTTCGTTAGTTCGCGCCATATATTTT. Translated: CASSFETGGSLVRAIYF.

This chain links TRBV5-1 with TRBJ2-6; D possibly corresponds to TRBD2 (6 bases). This CDR3 contains 19 residues. Germline V lookup: CDR1 SGHRS, CDR2 YFSETQ. Trimming took off 1 base at V and 0 bases at J, with 17 bases between the two ends. CDR3: CASSLLQGLFHSGANVLTF. DNA for the CDR3: TGCGCCAGCAGCTTGCTCCAGGGACTTTTCCACTCTGGGGCCAACGTCCTGACTTTC.

The chain uses TRBV5-6 and TRBJ2-3; perhaps TRBD2 as D (6 bases). This CDR3 has 17 residues. V was pared by 4 bases and J by 4 bases, with 22 bases between. CDR1 and CDR2 from the germline V gene are SGHDT and YYEEEE. CDR3 in amino acids: CASSQGPGAFGADTQYF. For the CDR3, the DNA is TGTGCCAGCAGCCAAGGGCCGGGAGCCTTCGGGGCAGATACGCAGTATTTT.

The rearrangement joins TRBV6-6 to TRBJ1-3, with D perhaps matching TRBD1 (6 bases). Germline-derived CDR1 and CDR2 are MNHNY and SVGAGI (reference sequence). The CDR3 extends over 14 amino acids. Trimming left V 5 bases short and J 0 bases short, with 8 bases between. The CDR3 here is CASSHRDSGNTIYF. CDR3 in DNA: TGTGCCAGCAGTCACAGGGACTCTGGAAACACCATATATTTT.

This clone was counted only a few times. V gene TRBV25-1 combines with J gene TRBJ2-1, with D possibly being TRBD2 (5 bases). There are 17 residues in the CDR3. Germline CDR1 MGHDK, CDR2 SYGVNS. V lost 6 bases and J lost 1, with 19 bases in between. In nucleotides, the CDR3 is TGTGCCAGCAGCCACGGACTGCCCCACCAATCCTACAATGAGCAGTTCTTC. Amino acids: CASSHGLPHQSYNEQFF.

This chain links TRBV6-1 with TRBJ2-3; D is undetermined. V lost 6 bases and J lost 1, with 11 bases in between. There are 14 residues in the CDR3. Germline lookup yields CDR1 MNHNS and CDR2 SASEGT. The CDR3: CASSPHRGTDTQYF. DNA for the CDR3: TGTGCCAGCAGCCCCCATAGGGGCACAGATACGCAGTATTTT.

In DNA, the CDR3 is TGTGCTAGTGGTTTGGTCAGTACGGGACAGGGGGTGGGTAATCAGCCCCAGCATTTT. This encodes CASGLVSTGQGVGNQPQHF. This chain links TRBV12-5 with TRBJ1-5, with 11 positions matching TRBD1. The length of the CDR3 is 19 residues. Germline V gene lookup returns CDR1 LGHNT and CDR2 FRNRAP. The V and J ends lost 0 bases and 4 bases, in that order; junction bases with no gene match: 11.

This chain connects TRBV11-3 to TRBJ2-2, with TRBD2 as a possible D gene (5 bases). Per the germline V gene, CDR1 is SGHNT and CDR2 is YENEEA. This CDR3 has 15 amino acids. The germline V and J ends were trimmed by 5 bases and 7 bases, with 17 bases remaining between them. The CDR3 bases are TGTGCCAGCAGCCAGGAGGCGGCTATGGGCGGGGAGCTGTTTTTT. Translated: CASSQEAAMGGELFF.

The V and J genes are TRBV15 and TRBJ1-2; possibly TRBD1 for D (5 bases). V shed 5 bases and J shed 2 bases, with 15 bases lying between them. The CDR3 is 15 residues long. Germline V gene data show CDR1 as LNHNV and CDR2 as YYDKDF (reference sequence). The CDR3, as DNA: TGTGCCACCAGCCGGGACGGGGATGGAAACTATGGCTACACCTTC. The encoded protein is CATSRDGDGNYGYTF.

The rearrangement links TRBV18 to TRBJ1-1, with 10 bases matching TRBD1. V lost 2 bases and J lost 2; bases outside the gene matches: 5. Germline V CDR1 and CDR2: KGHSH, LQKENI. There are 16 residues in the CDR3. The CDR3 region is CASSPKRTGGNTEAFF. The CDR3 region has the DNA TGTGCCAGCTCACCAAAGAGGACAGGGGGAAACACTGAAGCTTTCTTT.

The chain joins TRBV28 to TRBJ2-1; the match to TRBD2 covers 8 bases. Trimming at V came to 8 bases and at J to 0 bases, leaving 3 bases not matched to a gene. In germline, CDR1 is MDHEN, CDR2 SYDVKM. This CDR3 spans 14 amino acids. CDR3 loop: CASQTSGSYNEQFF. The CDR3 nucleotides read TGTGCCAGCCAAACTAGCGGCTCCTACAATGAGCAGTTCTTC.

This chain connects TRBV13 to TRBJ2-2; 8 positions agree with TRBD2. There are 16 residues in the CDR3. Trimming at V came to 5 bases and at J to 7 bases, leaving 12 bases not matched to a gene. Looked up from germline, CDR1 is PRHDT and CDR2 is FYEKMQ (reference sequence). The CDR3 region is CASSNPRGGRSGELFF. CDR3 sequence (DNA): TGTGCCAGCAGCAACCCACGGGGGGGCCGCAGCGGGGAGCTGTTTTTT.

This clone is a singleton in its sample. The rearrangement joins TRBV11-2 to TRBJ1-2; maybe TRBD1 (6 bases). V lost 7 bases, J lost 7 bases, and 13 bases lay in between. The CDR3 runs 12 residues. The V gene's germline CDR1 is SGHAT and CDR2 FQNNGV. CDR3 nucleotide sequence: TGTGCCAGCACCCCAACAGGGAGTGGCTACACCTTC. Translating it yields CASTPTGSGYTF. The entire variable domain, with the rest obtained from reference TRBV11-2 and TRBJ1-2, is as follows: EAGVAQSPRYKIIEKRQSVAFWCNPISGHATLYWYQQILGQGPKLLIQFQNNGVVDDSQLPKDRFSAERLKGVDSTLKIQPAKLEDSAVYLCASTPTGSGYTFGSGTRLTVV.

The chain carries TRBV7-9 and TRBJ2-1, with D maybe TRBD2 (5 bases). Trimming took 1 base from V and 15 from J, leaving 16 bases between them. Germline V gene data show CDR1 as SEHNR and CDR2 as FQNEAQ (reference sequence). This CDR3 contains 13 residues. The CDR3 region is CASSLDFTERTFF. The CDR3 bases are TGTGCCAGCAGCTTAGACTTTACCGAGCGGACGTTCTTC.

This chain connects TRBV6-5 to TRBJ1-3; TRBD1 agrees at 11 bases. Germline-derived CDR1 and CDR2 are MNHEY and SVGAGI. This CDR3 is built from 15 residues. The V gene end was trimmed by 2 bases and the J gene end by 6 bases; junction bases not matched to a gene: 3. The CDR3 here is CASSYLGQGENTIYF. DNA for the CDR3: TGTGCCAGCAGTTACCTGGGACAGGGGGAAAACACCATATATTTT.

The rearrangement links TRBV11-2 to TRBJ2-1; the D is unclear. CDR1 is SGHAT and CDR2 is FQNNGV in the germline V gene. V was shortened by 6 bases and J by 8 bases, with 8 bases between the two germline ends. This CDR3 contains 11 residues. The CDR3 reads CASSLPDEQFF. CDR3 DNA sequence: TGTGCCAGCAGTTTGCCGGATGAGCAGTTCTTC.

The sample holds a few counts of this clone. The CDR3 reads CASSLGRGSGNTIYF. For the CDR3, the DNA is TGTGCCAGCAGCTTAGGGAGGGGCTCTGGAAACACCATATATTTT. The chain has TRBV7-8 and TRBJ1-3, with a tentative D call TRBD1 (5 bases). V lost 1 base, J lost 0 bases, and 7 bases lay in between. Germline CDR1 SGHVS, CDR2 FQNEAQ. The CDR3 spans 15 residues.

The chain links TRBV4-1 to TRBJ2-7; 7 bases line up with TRBD1. From germline, CDR1 is MGHRA and CDR2 YSYEKL. This CDR3 comprises 14 residues. V trimming: 1 base; J trimming: 4 bases; junction bases outside the gene matches: 4. As DNA, the CDR3 is TGCGCCAGCAGCCAAGTAGGGACAGAATACGAGCAGTACTTC. Translated: CASSQVGTEYEQYF.

This clone was observed a single time. The chain has TRBV6-6 and TRBJ2-7; D ambiguous. CDR1 and CDR2 from the germline V gene are MNHNY and SVGAGI (reference sequence). This CDR3 is 13 amino acids long. Trimming shortened V by 4 bases and J by 6 bases, and 13 bases separated the two germline ends. Here the CDR3 reads CASSFGPHTEQYF. CDR3 nucleotides: TGTGCCAGCAGTTTCGGGCCCCACACCGAGCAGTACTTC.

There are a few counts of this clone. This chain joins TRBV30 and TRBJ2-7, with TRBD2 identical over 8 bases. V lost 5 bases and J lost 0; bases outside the gene matches: 6. Germline CDR1 is GTSNPN and CDR2 is SVGIG (reference sequence). This CDR3 contains 14 residues. CDR3 coding DNA: TGTGCCTGGCGGTTTAGCGGGGTCTCCTACGAGCAGTACTTC. Its protein product is CAWRFSGVSYEQYF.

CDR3 protein: CASSTRGLYEQYF. CDR3 nucleotides: TGTGCCAGCAGCACCAGGGGGTTGTACGAGCAGTACTTC. V and J are TRBV7-8 and TRBJ2-7, with 7 bases matching TRBD1. Germline CDR1 and CDR2: SGHVS and FQNEAQ. The V segment lost 5 bases and the J segment 4 bases; nucleotides outside the gene matches: 5. CDR3 size: 13 residues.

The chain is built from TRBV4-1 and TRBJ2-1, with no clear D. This CDR3 is 16 amino acids long. V shed 0 bases and J shed 1 base, with 10 bases lying between them. Germline V CDR1 and CDR2: MGHRA, YSYEKL. The CDR3 region is CASSQDVANSYNEQFF. The CDR3 nucleotides read TGCGCCAGCAGCCAAGATGTAGCTAATTCCTACAATGAGCAGTTCTTC.

The genes are TRBV5-1 and TRBJ1-2, with D uncertain. V gave up 0 bases and J gave up 6 bases, with 12 bases separating them. Germline lookup yields CDR1 SGHRS and CDR2 YFSETQ. There are 14 residues in the CDR3. The CDR3 loop is CASSLGPLGHGYTF. Here the CDR3 DNA reads TGCGCCAGCAGCTTGGGGCCGTTGGGCCATGGCTACACCTTC.

Turning to this clone: One end of the junction fails to match germline, which may point to a read error. The chain has TRBV7-7 and TRBJ1-3; D not certain. Germline values: CDR1 SSHAT, CDR2 FNYEAQ (reference sequence). The CDR3 extends over 16 amino acids. CDR3 in amino acids: CASSLGPSSAGNTIYF. The CDR3 nucleotides read TGTGCTAGCAGCCTCGGACCGAGCTCCGCTGGAAACACCATATATTTT.

The chain employs TRBV7-3 and TRBJ2-5, with D perhaps matching TRBD1 (6 bases). V was pared by 3 bases and J by 5 bases, with 16 bases between. The CDR3 sequence is 15 residues long. Looked up from germline, CDR1 is SGHTA and CDR2 is FQGTGA. Written as DNA, the CDR3 is TGTGCCAGCAGCTTGGGGGCAGGGATGAGCGAGACCCAGTACTTC. It codes for CASSLGAGMSETQYF.

The rearrangement uses TRBV7-9 and TRBJ2-5; 7 bases match TRBD1. Trimming removed 5 bases from V and 5 bases from J; junction bases left unmatched: 23. The CDR3 spans 19 residues. The V gene's germline CDR1 is SEHNR and CDR2 FQNEAQ (reference sequence). The DNA for the CDR3 is TGTGCCAGCAGCCCCACAGGGGCCCTAAGCTCCCCCGATCGGGAGACCCAGTACTTC. This encodes CASSPTGALSSPDRETQYF.

This sequence joins TRBV5-1 and TRBJ2-2; D call uncertain. Germline V gene sequence: CDR1 SGHRS, CDR2 YFSETQ. Between the trimmed V and J ends, which lost 0 bases and 8 bases, there was a span of 11 bases. CDR3 length: 14 residues. For the CDR3, the DNA is TGCGCCAGCAGCTTGGGTCTAGACAAAGGGGAGCTGTTTTTT. It yields the protein CASSLGLDKGELFF.

V is TRBV15 and J is TRBJ2-7; D may be TRBD1 or TRBD2 (6 bases each). V dropped 0 bases and J dropped 2 bases, with 14 bases sitting between them. Germline CDR1 is LNHNV and CDR2 is YYDKDF (reference sequence). This CDR3 comprises 16 residues. CDR3 protein: CATSRDLGGIPYEQYF. CDR3 coding DNA: TGTGCCACCAGCAGAGACCTAGGGGGGATTCCCTACGAGCAGTACTTC.